One TCR beta chain is described in this entry. This sample is drawn from a study of blood T cell repertoires in COVID-19. About the research overall: PBMCs, B-cell-depleted T cells, or T cells provided the cDNA or gDNA that made up the material.

In the study's own analysis: The authors estimated nucleated cell counts from reference gene primer amplification. Sequencing used immunoSEQ multiplex PCR; TCRdb keeps in-frame clones, though not all of them. V, J and clone size were drawn from that table, and D and trimming were deduced from the DNA. The sample comprises roughly 190,000 clones, 75% to 90% of which are singletons, and around 8% rests with the top ten. Per the germline V gene, CDR1 is SGHAT and CDR2 is FQNNGV. The length of the CDR3 is 14 residues. Trimming took 5 bases from V and 5 from J; bases not matched to a gene: 6. The TCR comes from a woman aged 60-75 years with acute or convalescent COVID-19. The sample consisted of peripheral blood. This chain connects TRBV11-2 to TRBJ1-2; 9 nucleotides match TRBD1. DNA for the CDR3: TGTGCCAGCAGCGCCAGACAGGGGGATTATGGCTACACCTTC. Translated, it gives CASSARQGDYGYTF.